Listed below are T cell receptor beta chains from one sample, sequenced in a study of blood T cell repertoires in COVID-19. Only in-frame clones appear in the TCRdb table, and some are missing; sequencing was by immunoSEQ multiplex PCR. The sample has under 85,000 clones; roughly four fifths are singletons. The specimen was peripheral blood. These receptors were collected from a man between 25 and 39 years old with COVID-19, enrolled during active disease. CDR3s include the opening cysteine and the closing phenylalanine or tryptophan. Fields, in order: V gene, clone size, J gene, D gene, CDR3 DNA, CDR3 protein. D genes are given only for firm matches. Size values are once, few and many counts, or a class for expanded clones, and some rows have none.

>TRBV19|.|TRBJ2-5|.
TGTGCCAGTAGTATAGGGGCAGAAGAGACCCAGTACTTC
CASSIGAEETQYF
>TRBV15|.|TRBJ2-7|.
TGTGCCACCAGCAGGGATCAAGGAGTGACCCCCTACGAGCAGTACTTC
CATSRDQGVTPYEQYF
>TRBV18|once|TRBJ2-1|TRBD2
TGTGCCAGCTCACCCAATTCCGGGACTAGCGGGAGCTTGTGGAACAATGAGCAGTTCTTC
CASSPNSGTSGSLWNNEQFF
>TRBV15|.|TRBJ1-4|TRBD1
TGTGCCACCACCCCAAAGGGGGGAGTTACGGGGGGACAGGGTCTACGAGGTGAAAAACTGTTTTTT
CATTPKGGVTGGQGLRGEKLFF
>TRBV19|few|TRBJ1-2|.
TGTGCCAGTAGTCTGATTGCCGGGGGACTAGCTAACTATGGCTACACCTTC
CASSLIAGGLANYGYTF
>TRBV6-6|.|TRBJ2-4|TRBD2
TGTGCCAGCAGACGACTAGCGGGAGTTAAATCAGCCAAAAACATTCAGTACTTC
CASRRLAGVKSAKNIQYF
>TRBV18|.|TRBJ2-3|TRBD1
TGTGCCAGCTCACCGCCAGGGGGCAGAGATACGCAGTATTTT
CASSPPGGRDTQYF
>TRBV3-1/TRBV3-2|.|TRBJ1-1|.
TGTGCCAGCAGCTACAATAGGGGGTCTGAAGCTTTCTTT
CASSYNRGSEAFF
>TRBV7-6|.|TRBJ2-2|TRBD2
TGTGCCAGCAGCTCACCCGTAGCGGGAGAAGCCGGGGAGCTGTTTTTT
CASSSPVAGEAGELFF
>TRBV29-1|.|TRBJ2-7|.
TGCAGCGCCGACGGAGCAGGGAACCACTACGAGCAGTACTTC
CSADGAGNHYEQYF
>TRBV28|.|TRBJ1-3|.
TGTGCCAGCAGTTCTCCCAGGGGAGGAAACACCATATATTTT
CASSSPRGGNTIYF
>TRBV14|once|TRBJ2-7|TRBD2
TGTGCCAGCAGCCCCTCCGGCGGGAGGGCCTCTTCCTACGAGCAGTACTTC
CASSPSGGRASSYEQYF
>TRBV7-9|.|TRBJ2-1|.
TGTGCCAGCAGCTTCATAGATGAGCAGTTCTTC
CASSFIDEQFF
>TRBV5-1|.|TRBJ1-1|TRBD1
TGCGCCAGCAGCTTGGATTGGTTGACAGGGGGATCTGAAGCTTTCTTT
CASSLDWLTGGSEAFF
>TRBV6-2/TRBV6-3|.|TRBJ2-7|TRBD2
TGTGCCAGCAGTTTCCAGGGACTACCCTACGAGCAGTACTTC
CASSFQGLPYEQYF
>TRBV27|.|TRBJ2-3|TRBD2
TGTGCCAGCAGTCAGCGGACTAGAGGAGGGAGGAATACGCAGTATTTT
CASSQRTRGGRNTQYF
>TRBV30|.|TRBJ1-2|.
TGTGCCTGGAAGAACAGTTACTATGGCTACACCTTC
CAWKNSYYGYTF
>TRBV24-1|.|TRBJ2-1|TRBD1
TGTGCCACCAGTGACCATCCCGGGACAGGGATCAACAATGAGCAGTTCTTC
CATSDHPGTGINNEQFF
>TRBV18|once|TRBJ2-7|TRBD1
TGTGCCAGCTCACCGGGACAGACCTACGAGCAGTACTTC
CASSPGQTYEQYF
>TRBV28|once|TRBJ2-7|.
TGTGCCAGCAGTTCGTACTCTGGGAGTAGCGCCGAGCAGTACTTC
CASSSYSGSSAEQYF
>TRBV5-4|.|TRBJ2-2|.
TGTGCCAGCAGCTGGGGGGACGGGAACACCGGGGAGCTGTTTTTT
CASSWGDGNTGELFF
>TRBV5-1|.|TRBJ2-5|TRBD2
TGCGCCAGCAGCTCGGGGACTAGCGGGAGAGGGAAGACCCAGTACTTC
CASSSGTSGRGKTQYF
>TRBV6-5|.|TRBJ2-1|.
TGTGCCAGCCGACCGGGAAGTGACAATGAGCAGTTCTTC
CASRPGSDNEQFF
>TRBV7-2|.|TRBJ1-1|.
TGTGCCAGCAGCTTAAGTCAGGGCTACACTGAAGCTTTCTTT
CASSLSQGYTEAFF
>TRBV3-1/TRBV3-2|.|TRBJ1-4|.
TGTGCCAGCAGCCAAGGTCCGCGACTGTTTTTT
CASSQGPRLFF
>TRBV5-1|.|TRBJ1-2|.
TGCGCCAGCAACACCCGGACGGGAAACTATGGCTACACCTTC
CASNTRTGNYGYTF
>TRBV9|.|TRBJ2-5|.
TGTGCCAGCAGCCCAACGCGGGATGGCGGGGAGACCCAGTACTTC
CASSPTRDGGETQYF
>TRBV28|.|TRBJ1-5|.
TGTGCCAGCATGCAGTTGTATAGCAATCAGCCCCAGCATTTT
CASMQLYSNQPQHF
>TRBV10-1|.|TRBJ2-7|TRBD2
TGCGCCAGCAGCGAAGGGACTAGCGGTTACGAGCAGTACTTC
CASSEGTSGYEQYF
>TRBV7-8|.|TRBJ2-7|TRBD1
TGTGCCAGCAGCTTAGATGGGACAGTCTACGAGCAGTACTTC
CASSLDGTVYEQYF
>TRBV6-2/TRBV6-3|.|TRBJ2-7|TRBD1
TGTGCCAGCAGTCGACAGGGGAGCTCCTACGAGCAGTACTTC
CASSRQGSSYEQYF
>TRBV27|.|TRBJ2-7|TRBD2
TGTGCCAGCAGTCCCCTGGGAGGGGCCGAGGACGAGCAGTACTTC
CASSPLGGAEDEQYF
>TRBV6-5|.|TRBJ1-1|.
TGTGCCAGCAGTTACGTCCGGACTGACACTGAAGCTTTCTTT
CASSYVRTDTEAFF
>TRBV19|.|TRBJ2-1|.
TGTGCCAGTACCGAGGGAGGCATTGGGTATGAGCAGTTCTTC
CASTEGGIGYEQFF
>TRBV6-5|few|TRBJ2-2|.
TGTGCCAGCGGCTACCGGGGGTCGGGCGGGGAGCTGTTTTTT
CASGYRGSGGELFF
>TRBV11-2|.|TRBJ2-1|TRBD2
TGTGCCAGCAGCACGGGGACTAGCCCCAATGAGCAGTTCTTC
CASSTGTSPNEQFF
>TRBV28|.|TRBJ1-5|TRBD1
TGTGCCAGCAGGCGACAGGGGAATCAGCCCCAGCATTTT
CASRRQGNQPQHF
>TRBV3-1/TRBV3-2|.|TRBJ1-5|.
TGTGCCAGCAGCCCAAGTTCTTCTGTCGGTGGGACTTTTAATAGCAATCAGCCCCAGCATTTT
CASSPSSSVGGTFNSNQPQHF
>TRBV28|.|TRBJ2-3|TRBD1
TGTGCCAGCAGCCCTGTTGGGACAGGGCCAGATACGCAGTATTTT
CASSPVGTGPDTQYF
>TRBV11-2|.|TRBJ1-2|TRBD1
TGTGCCAGCAGCCCAGGACAGGTCTATGGCTACACCTTC
CASSPGQVYGYTF
>TRBV6-2/TRBV6-3|once|TRBJ2-5|TRBD2
TGTGCCAGCAGTTACCTTAGCGGGAGGGCCGAGACCCAGTACTTC
CASSYLSGRAETQYF